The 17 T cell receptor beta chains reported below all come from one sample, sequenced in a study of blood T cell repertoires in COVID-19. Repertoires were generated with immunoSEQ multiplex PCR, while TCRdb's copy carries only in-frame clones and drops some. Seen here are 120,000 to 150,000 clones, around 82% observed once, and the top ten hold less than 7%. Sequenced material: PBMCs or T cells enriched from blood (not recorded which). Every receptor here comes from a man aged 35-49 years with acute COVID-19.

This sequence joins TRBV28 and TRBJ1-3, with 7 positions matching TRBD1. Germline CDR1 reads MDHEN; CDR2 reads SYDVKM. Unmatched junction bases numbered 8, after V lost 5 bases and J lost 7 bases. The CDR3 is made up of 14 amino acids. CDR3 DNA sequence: TGTGCCAGCAGTCCCCCGGACAGGCGGAACACCATATATTTT. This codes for CASSPPDRRNTIYF.

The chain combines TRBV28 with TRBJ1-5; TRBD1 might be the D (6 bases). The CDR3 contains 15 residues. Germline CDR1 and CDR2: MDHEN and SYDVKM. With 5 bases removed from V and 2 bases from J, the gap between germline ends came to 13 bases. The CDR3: CASSPHRQGNQPQHF. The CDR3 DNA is TGTGCCAGCAGTCCCCACCGACAGGGCAATCAGCCCCAGCATTTT.

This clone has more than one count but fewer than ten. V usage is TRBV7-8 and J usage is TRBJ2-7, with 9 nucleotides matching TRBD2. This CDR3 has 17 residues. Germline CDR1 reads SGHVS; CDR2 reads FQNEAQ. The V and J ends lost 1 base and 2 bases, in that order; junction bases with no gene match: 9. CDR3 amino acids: CASSLVPPTSGPYEQYF. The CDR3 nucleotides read TGTGCCAGCAGCTTAGTCCCCCCCACTAGCGGGCCCTACGAGCAGTACTTC.

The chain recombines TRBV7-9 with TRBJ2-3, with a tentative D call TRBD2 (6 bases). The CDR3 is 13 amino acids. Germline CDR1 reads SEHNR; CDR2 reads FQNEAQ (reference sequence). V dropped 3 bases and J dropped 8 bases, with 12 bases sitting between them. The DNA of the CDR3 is TGTGCCAGCAGCTTCACTGGACTACTTACGCAGTATTTT. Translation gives CASSFTGLLTQYF.

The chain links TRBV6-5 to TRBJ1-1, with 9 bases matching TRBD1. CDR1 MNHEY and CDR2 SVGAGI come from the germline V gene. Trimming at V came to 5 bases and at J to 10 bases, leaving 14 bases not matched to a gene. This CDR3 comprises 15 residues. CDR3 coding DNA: TGTGCCAGCAGTCAATGGCCGGGACAGGGCGTAAGAGCTTTCTTT. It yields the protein CASSQWPGQGVRAFF.

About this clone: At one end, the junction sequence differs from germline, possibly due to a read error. The CDR3 DNA reads TGTGCCAGCAGTTTAGGGCTAGGACAGGTAAATTTATACGAGCAGTACTTC. Its protein product is CASSLGLGQVNLYEQYF. The gene calls are TRBV7-2 and TRBJ2-7, with 7 bases matching TRBD1. CDR1 SGHTA and CDR2 FQGNSA come from the germline V gene. The CDR3 extends over 17 amino acids.

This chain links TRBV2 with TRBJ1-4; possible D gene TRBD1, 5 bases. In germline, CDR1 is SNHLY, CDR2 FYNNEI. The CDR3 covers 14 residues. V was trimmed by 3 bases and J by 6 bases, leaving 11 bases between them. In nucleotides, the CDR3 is TGTGCCAGCAGTGAGGGGCAGGGTGATGAAAAACTGTTTTTT. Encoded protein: CASSEGQGDEKLFF.

The CDR3 here is CASSFREDTEAFF. CDR3 DNA sequence: TGTGCCAGCAGTTTTAGGGAGGACACTGAAGCTTTCTTT. J is TRBJ1-1 and V is TRBV12-3 or TRBV12-4; no reliable D call. V dropped 3 bases and J dropped 3 bases, with 8 bases sitting between them. The CDR3 sequence is 13 residues long.

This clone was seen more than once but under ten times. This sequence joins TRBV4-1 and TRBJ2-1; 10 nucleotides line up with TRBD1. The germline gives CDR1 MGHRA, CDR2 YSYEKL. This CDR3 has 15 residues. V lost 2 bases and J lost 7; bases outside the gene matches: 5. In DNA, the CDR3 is TGCGCCAGCAGCCAATCGGACAGGGGGGGGAATGAGCAGTTCTTC. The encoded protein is CASSQSDRGGNEQFF.

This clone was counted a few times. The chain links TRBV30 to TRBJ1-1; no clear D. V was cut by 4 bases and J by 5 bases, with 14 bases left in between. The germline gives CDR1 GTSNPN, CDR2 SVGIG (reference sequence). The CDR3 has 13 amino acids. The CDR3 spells CAWTSDLGTEAFF. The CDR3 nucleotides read TGTGCCTGGACCTCGGACTTAGGAACTGAAGCTTTCTTT. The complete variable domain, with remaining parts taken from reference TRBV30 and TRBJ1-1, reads SQTIHQWPATLVQPVGSPLSLECTVEGTSNPNLYWYRQAAGRGLQLLFYSVGIGQISSEVPQNLSASRPQDRQFILSSKKLLLSDSGFYLCAWTSDLGTEAFFGQGTRLTVV.

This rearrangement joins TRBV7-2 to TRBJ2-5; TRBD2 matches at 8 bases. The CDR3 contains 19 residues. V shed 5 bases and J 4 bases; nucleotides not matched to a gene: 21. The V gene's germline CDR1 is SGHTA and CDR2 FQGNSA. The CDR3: CASSLRGVQAGLVGETQYF. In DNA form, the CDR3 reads TGTGCCAGCAGCCTCCGGGGAGTTCAAGCGGGACTAGTAGGAGAGACCCAGTACTTC.

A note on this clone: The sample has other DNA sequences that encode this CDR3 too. The CDR3 region is CASSNPRTGANEKLFF. CDR3 nucleotides: TGTGCCAGTAGTAACCCCAGGACAGGAGCAAATGAAAAACTGTTTTTT. This chain uses TRBV19 with TRBJ1-4; TRBD1 matches 7 bases. From germline, CDR1 is LNHDA and CDR2 SQIVND (reference sequence). V lost 4 bases, J lost 5 bases, and 10 bases stayed unmatched. The CDR3 length is 16 residues. Full variable domain (rest looked up from reference TRBV19 and TRBJ1-4): DGGITQSPKYLFRKEGQNVTLSCEQNLNHDAMYWYRQDPGQGLRLIYYSQIVNDFQKGDIAEGYSVSREKKESFPLTVTSAQKNPTAFYLCASSNPRTGANEKLFFGSGTQLSVL.

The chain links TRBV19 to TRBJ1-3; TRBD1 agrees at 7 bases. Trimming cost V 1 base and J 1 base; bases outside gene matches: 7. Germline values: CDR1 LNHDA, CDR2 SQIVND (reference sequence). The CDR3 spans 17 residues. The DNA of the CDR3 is TGTGCCAGTAGTATAGCGGCTCGGGACAGATCTGGAAACACCATATATTTT. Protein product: CASSIAARDRSGNTIYF.

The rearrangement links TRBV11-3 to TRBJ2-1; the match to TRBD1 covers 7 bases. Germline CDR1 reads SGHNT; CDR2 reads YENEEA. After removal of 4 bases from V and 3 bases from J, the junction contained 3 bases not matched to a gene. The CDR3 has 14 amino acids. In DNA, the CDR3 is TGTGCCAGCAGCTCGGGACAGAACTACAATGAGCAGTTCTTC. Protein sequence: CASSSGQNYNEQFF.

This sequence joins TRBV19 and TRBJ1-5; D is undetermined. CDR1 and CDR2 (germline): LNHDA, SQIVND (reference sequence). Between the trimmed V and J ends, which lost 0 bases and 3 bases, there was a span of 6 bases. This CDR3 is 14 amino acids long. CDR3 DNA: TGTGCCAGTAGTATAGATCAGAACAATCAGCCCCAGCATTTT. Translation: CASSIDQNNQPQHF.

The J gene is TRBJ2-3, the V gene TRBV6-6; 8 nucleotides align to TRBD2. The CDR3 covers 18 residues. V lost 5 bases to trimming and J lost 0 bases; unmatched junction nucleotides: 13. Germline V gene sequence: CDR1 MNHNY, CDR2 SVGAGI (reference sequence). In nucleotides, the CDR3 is TGTGCCAGCAGTCCCAACGCCCCTAGCGGGTGGAGCACAGATACGCAGTATTTT. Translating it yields CASSPNAPSGWSTDTQYF.

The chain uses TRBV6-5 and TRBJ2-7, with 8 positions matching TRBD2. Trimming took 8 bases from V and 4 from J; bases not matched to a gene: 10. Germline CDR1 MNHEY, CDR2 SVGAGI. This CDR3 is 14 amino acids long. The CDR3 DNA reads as TGTGCCAGCGGGGTAAGCGGGAGAAGATACGAGCAGTACTTC. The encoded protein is CASGVSGRRYEQYF.